This entry describes one T cell receptor (beta chain). Its target is not known. Sequencing was performed with immunoSEQ multiplex PCR; in TCRdb, only in-frame clones are kept and a portion is missing. Here the sample spans more than 150,000 clones, around 88% being singletons. This sample was included in a study of Ad26.COV2.S vaccination and SARS-CoV-2 variants. Study conclusions and caveats: Spike-specific TCR breadth ran higher among vaccine recipients than placebo recipients. The TCR-based breadth and depth measures might underestimate overall T cell responses. Marked by substantial breadth, spike-specific CD8+ and CD4+ T cell responses were reportedly seen after vaccination.

The CDR3 extends over 12 amino acids. V dropped 6 bases and J dropped 7 bases, with 13 bases sitting between them. Germline V CDR1 and CDR2: LGHDT, YNNKEL (reference sequence). The TCR comes from a human donor who had recovered from COVID-19. The V and J genes are TRBV3-1 (or the pseudogene TRBV3-2) and TRBJ2-7; a possible D gene is TRBD2 (5 bases). Source: peripheral blood, taken after recovery from COVID-19. The CDR3 DNA reads TGTGCCAGCAGTCACGGGGAGTGGGAGCAGTACTTC. It yields the protein CASSHGEWEQYF.